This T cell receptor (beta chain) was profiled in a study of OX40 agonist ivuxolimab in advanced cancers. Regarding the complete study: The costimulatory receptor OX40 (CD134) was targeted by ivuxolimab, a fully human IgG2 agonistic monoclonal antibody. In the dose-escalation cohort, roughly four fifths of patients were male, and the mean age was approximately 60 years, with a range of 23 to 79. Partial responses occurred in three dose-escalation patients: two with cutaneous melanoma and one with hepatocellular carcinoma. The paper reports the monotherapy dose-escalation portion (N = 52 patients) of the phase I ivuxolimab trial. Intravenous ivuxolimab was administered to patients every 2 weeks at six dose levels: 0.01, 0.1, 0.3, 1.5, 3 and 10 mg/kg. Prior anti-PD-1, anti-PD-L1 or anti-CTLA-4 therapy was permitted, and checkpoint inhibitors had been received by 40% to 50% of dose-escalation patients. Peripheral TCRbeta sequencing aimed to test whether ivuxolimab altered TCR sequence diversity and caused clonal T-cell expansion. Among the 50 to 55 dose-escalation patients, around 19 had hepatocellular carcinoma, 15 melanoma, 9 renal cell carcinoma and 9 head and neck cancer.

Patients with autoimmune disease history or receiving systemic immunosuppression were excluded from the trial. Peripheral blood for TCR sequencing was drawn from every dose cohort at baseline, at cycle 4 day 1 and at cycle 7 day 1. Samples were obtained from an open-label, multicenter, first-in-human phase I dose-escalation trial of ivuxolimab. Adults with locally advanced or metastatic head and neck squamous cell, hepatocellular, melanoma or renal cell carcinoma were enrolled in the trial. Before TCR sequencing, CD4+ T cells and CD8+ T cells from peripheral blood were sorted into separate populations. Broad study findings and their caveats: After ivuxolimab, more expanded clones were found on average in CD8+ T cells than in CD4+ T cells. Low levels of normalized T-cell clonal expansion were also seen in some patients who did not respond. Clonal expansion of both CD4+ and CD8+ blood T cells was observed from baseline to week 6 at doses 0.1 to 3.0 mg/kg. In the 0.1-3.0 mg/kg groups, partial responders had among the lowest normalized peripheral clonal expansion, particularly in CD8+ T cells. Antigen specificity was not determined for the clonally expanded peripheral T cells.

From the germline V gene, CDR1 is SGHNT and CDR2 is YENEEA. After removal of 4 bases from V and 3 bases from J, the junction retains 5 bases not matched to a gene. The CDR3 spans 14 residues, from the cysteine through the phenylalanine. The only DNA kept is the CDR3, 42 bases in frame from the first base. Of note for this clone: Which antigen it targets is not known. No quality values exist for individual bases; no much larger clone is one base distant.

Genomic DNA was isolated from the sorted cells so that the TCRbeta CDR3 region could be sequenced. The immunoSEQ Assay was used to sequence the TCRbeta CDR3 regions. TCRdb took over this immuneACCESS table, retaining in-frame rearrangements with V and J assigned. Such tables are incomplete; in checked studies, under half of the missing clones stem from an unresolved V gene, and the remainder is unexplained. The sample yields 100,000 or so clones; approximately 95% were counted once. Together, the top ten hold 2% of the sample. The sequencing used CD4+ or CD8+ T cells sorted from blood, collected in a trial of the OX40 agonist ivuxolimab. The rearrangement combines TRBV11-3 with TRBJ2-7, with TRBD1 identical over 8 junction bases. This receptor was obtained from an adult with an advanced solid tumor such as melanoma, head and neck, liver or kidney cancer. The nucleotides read TGTGCCAGCAGCTCCCGGGACAGGAGCTACGAGCAGTACTTC. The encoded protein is CASSSRDRSYEQYF. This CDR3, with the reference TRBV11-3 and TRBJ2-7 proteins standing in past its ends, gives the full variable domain EAGVVQSPRYKIIEKKQPVAFWCNPISGHNTLYWYLQNLGQGPELLIRYENEEAVDDSQLPKDRFSAERLKGVDSTLKIQPAELGDSAVYLCASSSRDRSYEQYFGPGTRLTVT.